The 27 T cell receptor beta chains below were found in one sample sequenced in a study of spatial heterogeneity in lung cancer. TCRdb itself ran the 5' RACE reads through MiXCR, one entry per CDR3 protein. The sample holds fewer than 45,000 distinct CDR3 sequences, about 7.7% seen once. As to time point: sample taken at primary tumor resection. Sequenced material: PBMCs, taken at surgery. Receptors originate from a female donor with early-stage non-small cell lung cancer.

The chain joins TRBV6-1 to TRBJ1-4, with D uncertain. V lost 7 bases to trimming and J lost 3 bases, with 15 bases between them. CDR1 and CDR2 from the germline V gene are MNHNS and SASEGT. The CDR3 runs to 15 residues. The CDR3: CASTRAGRPNEKLFF. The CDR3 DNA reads TGTGCCAGCACACGCGCGGGCAGACCTAATGAAAAACTGTTTTTT.

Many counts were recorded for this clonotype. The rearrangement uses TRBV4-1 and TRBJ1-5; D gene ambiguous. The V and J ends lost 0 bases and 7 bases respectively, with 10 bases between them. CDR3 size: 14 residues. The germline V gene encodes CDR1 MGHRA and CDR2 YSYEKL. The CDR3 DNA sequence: TGCGCCAGCAGCCAAGATCTTTTCGCACAGCCCCAGCATTTT. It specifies CASSQDLFAQPQHF.

CDR3 region: CASSGFRRPYEQYF. Here the CDR3 DNA reads TGTGCCAGCAGCGGTTTTAGGCGGCCCTACGAGCAGTACTTC. V and J are TRBV7-9 and TRBJ2-7; D gene ambiguous. Per germline, CDR1 SEHNR and CDR2 FQNEAQ (reference sequence). Trimming removed 5 bases from V and 2 bases from J, with 13 bases in between. This CDR3 comprises 14 residues.

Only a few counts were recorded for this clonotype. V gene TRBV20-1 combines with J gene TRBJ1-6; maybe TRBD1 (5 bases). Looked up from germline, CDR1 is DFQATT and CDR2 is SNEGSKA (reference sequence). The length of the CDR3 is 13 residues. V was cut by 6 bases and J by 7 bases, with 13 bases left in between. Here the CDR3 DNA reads TGCAGTGCGCCCGGGACTTTGAATTCACCCCTCCACTTT. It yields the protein CSAPGTLNSPLHF.

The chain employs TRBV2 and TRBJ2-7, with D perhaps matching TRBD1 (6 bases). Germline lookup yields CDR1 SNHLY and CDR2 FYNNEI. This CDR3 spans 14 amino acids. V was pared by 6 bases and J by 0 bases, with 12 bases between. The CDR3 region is CASSPTGISYEQYF. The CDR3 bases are TGTGCCAGCAGCCCAACAGGGATCTCCTACGAGCAGTACTTC.

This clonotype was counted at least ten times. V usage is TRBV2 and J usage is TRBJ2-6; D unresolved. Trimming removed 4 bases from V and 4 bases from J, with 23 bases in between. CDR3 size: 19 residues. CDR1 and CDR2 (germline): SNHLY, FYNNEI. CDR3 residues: CASSVIMENILSGANVLTF. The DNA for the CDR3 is TGTGCCAGCAGTGTTATTATGGAGAACATCTTGTCAGGGGCCAACGTCCTGACTTTC. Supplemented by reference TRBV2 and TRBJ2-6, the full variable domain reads EPEVTQTPSHQVTQMGQEVILRCVPISNHLYFYWYRQILGQKVEFLVSFYNNEISEKSEIFDDQFSVERPDGSNFTLKIRSTKLEDSAMYFCASSVIMENILSGANVLTFGAGSRLTVL.

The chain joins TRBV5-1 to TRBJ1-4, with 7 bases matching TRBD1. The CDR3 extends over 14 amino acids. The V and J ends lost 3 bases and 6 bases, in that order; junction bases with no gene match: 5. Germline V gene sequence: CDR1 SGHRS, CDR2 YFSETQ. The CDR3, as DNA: TGCGCCAGCAGCTCACAGGGGACGGATGAAAAACTGTTTTTT. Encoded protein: CASSSQGTDEKLFF.

The CDR3: CSARRRGDTEAFF. In DNA, the CDR3 is TGCAGTGCTAGGCGCAGGGGTGACACTGAAGCTTTCTTT. This rearrangement joins TRBV20-1 to TRBJ1-1, with D possibly matching TRBD1 (6 bases). The length of the CDR3 is 13 residues. In germline, CDR1 is DFQATT, CDR2 SNEGSKA (reference sequence). Trimming pared 3 bases from V and 3 bases from J, leaving 11 bases between.

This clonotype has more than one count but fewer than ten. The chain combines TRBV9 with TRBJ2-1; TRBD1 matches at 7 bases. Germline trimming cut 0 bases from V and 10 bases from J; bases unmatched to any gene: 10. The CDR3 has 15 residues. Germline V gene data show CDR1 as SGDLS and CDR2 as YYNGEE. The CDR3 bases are TGTGCCAGCAGCGTAGCACAGGAACCGACAGGGGAGCAGTTCTTC. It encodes CASSVAQEPTGEQFF.

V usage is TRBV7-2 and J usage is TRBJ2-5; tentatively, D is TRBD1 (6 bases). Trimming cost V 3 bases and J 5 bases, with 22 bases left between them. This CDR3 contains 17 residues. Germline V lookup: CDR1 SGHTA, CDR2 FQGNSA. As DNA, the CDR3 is TGTGCCAGCAGCTTCCCCTCCGGGCAGGGGCTTCGGGAGACCCAGTACTTC. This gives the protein CASSFPSGQGLRETQYF.

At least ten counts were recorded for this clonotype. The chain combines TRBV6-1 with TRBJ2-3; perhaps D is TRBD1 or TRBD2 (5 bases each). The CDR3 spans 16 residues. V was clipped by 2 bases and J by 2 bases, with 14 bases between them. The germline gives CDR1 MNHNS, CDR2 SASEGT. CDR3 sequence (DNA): TGTGCCAGCAGTGAAATCGGACACGGGGCCACAGATACGCAGTATTTT. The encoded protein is CASSEIGHGATDTQYF.

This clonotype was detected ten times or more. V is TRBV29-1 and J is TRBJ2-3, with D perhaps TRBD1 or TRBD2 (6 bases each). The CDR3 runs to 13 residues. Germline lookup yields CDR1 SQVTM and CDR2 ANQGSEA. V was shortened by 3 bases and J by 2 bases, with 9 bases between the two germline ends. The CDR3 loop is CSVDRGATDTQYF. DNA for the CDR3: TGCAGCGTTGATAGGGGGGCCACAGATACGCAGTATTTT.

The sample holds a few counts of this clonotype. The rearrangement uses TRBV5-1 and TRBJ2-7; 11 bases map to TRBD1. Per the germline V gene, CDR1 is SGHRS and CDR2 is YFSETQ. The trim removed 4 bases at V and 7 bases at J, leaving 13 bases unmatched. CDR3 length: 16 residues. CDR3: CASSAGQGASVGEQYF. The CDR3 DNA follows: TGCGCCAGCAGCGCCGGACAGGGGGCTTCTGTTGGAGAGCAGTACTTC.

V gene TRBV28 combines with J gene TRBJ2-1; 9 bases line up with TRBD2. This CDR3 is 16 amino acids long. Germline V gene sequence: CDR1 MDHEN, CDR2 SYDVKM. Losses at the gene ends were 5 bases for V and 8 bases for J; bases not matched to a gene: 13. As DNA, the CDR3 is TGTGCCAGCAGTCACCAGGTTAGCGGGAGTAGGTATGAGCAGTTCTTC. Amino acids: CASSHQVSGSRYEQFF.

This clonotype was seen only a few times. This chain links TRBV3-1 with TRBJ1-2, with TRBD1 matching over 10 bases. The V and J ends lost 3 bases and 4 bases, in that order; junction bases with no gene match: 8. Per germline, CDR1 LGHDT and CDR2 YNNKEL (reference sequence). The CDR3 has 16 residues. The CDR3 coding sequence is TGTGCCAGCAGCCACGACTCGGACAGGGGGGGCTATGGCTACACCTTC. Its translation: CASSHDSDRGGYGYTF.

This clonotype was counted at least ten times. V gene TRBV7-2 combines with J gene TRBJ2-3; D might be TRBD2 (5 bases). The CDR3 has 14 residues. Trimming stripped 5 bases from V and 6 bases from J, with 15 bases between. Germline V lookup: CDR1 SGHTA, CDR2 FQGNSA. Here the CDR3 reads CASSRGLEADTQYF. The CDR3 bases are TGTGCCAGCAGCCGAGGACTGGAAGCCGATACGCAGTATTTT. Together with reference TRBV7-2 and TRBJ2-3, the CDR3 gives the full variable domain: GAGVSQSPSNKVTEKGKDVELRCDPISGHTALYWYRQSLGQGLEFLIYFQGNSAPDKSGLPSDRFSAERTGGSVSTLTIQRTQQEDSAVYLCASSRGLEADTQYFGPGTRLTVL.

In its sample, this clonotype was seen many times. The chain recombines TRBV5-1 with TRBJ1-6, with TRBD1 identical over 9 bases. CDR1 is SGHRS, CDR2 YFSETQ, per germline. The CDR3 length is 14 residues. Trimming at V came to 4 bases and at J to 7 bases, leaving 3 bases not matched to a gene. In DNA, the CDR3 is TGCGCCAGCAGCAAACAGGGGGCAAATTCACCCCTCCACTTT. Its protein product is CASSKQGANSPLHF.

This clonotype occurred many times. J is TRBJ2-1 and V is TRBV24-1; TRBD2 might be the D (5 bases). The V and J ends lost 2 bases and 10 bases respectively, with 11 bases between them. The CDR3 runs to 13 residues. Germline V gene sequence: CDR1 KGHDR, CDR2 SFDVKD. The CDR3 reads CATSDSQDWEQFF. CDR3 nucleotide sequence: TGTGCCACCAGTGATTCCCAGGACTGGGAGCAGTTCTTC.

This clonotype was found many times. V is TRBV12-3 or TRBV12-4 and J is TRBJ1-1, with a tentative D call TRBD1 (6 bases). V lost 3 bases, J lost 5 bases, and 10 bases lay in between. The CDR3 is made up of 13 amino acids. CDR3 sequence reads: CASSLGGGTEAFF. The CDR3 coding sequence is TGTGCCAGCAGTTTGGGAGGGGGGACTGAAGCTTTCTTT.

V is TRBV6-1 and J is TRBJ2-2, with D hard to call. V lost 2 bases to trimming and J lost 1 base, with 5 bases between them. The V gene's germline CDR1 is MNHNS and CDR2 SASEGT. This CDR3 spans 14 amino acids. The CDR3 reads CASSERRNTGELFF. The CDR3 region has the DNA TGTGCCAGCAGTGAACGCCGGAACACCGGGGAGCTGTTTTTT.

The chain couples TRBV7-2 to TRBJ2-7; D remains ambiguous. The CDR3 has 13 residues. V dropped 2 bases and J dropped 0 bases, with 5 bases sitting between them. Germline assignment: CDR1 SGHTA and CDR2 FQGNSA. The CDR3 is CASSLRFSYEQYF. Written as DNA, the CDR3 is TGTGCCAGCAGCTTAAGGTTCTCCTACGAGCAGTACTTC.

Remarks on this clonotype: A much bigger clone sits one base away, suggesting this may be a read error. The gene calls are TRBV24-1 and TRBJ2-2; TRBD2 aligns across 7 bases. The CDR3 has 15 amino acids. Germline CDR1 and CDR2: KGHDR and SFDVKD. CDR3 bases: TGTGTCACCAGTGATTTGGGAGGGCCCACCGGGGAGCTGTTTTTT. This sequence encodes CVTSDLGGPTGELFF.

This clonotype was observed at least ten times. CDR3 in DNA: TGCAGCGTTTTTGACCAGGGTCCCTACGAGCAGTACTTC. Its translation is CSVFDQGPYEQYF. V gene TRBV29-1 combines with J gene TRBJ2-7, with a weak D call TRBD1 (5 bases). Germline CDR1 SQVTM, CDR2 ANQGSEA. The CDR3 spans 13 residues. Trimming removed 5 bases at V and 2 bases at J, with 13 bases between.

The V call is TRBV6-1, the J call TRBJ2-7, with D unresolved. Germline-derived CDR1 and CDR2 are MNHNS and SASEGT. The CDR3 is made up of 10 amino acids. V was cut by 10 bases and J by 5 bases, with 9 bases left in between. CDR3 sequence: CATKHHEQYF. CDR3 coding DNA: TGTGCCACCAAACACCACGAGCAGTACTTC.

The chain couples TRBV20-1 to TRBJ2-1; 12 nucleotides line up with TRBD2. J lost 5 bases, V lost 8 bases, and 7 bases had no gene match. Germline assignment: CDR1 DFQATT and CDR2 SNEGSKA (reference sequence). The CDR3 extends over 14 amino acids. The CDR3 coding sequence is TGCAGTCTACTAGCGGGAGGCCAAAACAATGAGCAGTTCTTC. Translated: CSLLAGGQNNEQFF.

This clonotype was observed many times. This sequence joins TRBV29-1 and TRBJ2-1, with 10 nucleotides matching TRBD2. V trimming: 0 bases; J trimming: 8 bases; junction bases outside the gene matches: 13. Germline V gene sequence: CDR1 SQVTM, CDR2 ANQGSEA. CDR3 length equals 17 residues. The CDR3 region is CSVEDLSSAGGPDEQFF. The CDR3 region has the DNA TGCAGCGTTGAAGATCTTTCGTCAGCGGGAGGGCCTGATGAGCAGTTCTTC.

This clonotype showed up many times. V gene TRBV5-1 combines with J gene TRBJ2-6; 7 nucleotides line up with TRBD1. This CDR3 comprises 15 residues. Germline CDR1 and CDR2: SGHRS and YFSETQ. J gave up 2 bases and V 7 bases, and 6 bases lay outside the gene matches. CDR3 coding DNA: TGCGCCAGCGCCTTAACAGGGGCTGGGGCCAACGTCCTGACTTTC. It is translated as CASALTGAGANVLTF.